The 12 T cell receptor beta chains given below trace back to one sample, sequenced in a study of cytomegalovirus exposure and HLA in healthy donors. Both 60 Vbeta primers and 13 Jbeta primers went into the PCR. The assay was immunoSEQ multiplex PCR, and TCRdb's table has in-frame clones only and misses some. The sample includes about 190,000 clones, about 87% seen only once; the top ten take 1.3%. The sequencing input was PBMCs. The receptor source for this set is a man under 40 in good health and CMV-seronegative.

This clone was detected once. CDR3 sequence reads: CASSYRLADTDTQYF. In DNA, the CDR3 is TGTGCCAGCAGTTACCGACTAGCTGATACAGATACGCAGTATTTT. V gene TRBV6-6 combines with J gene TRBJ2-3; 7 bases are shared with TRBD2. The CDR3 contains 15 residues. The germline V gene has CDR1 MNHNY and CDR2 SVGAGI (reference sequence). Trimming at V came to 2 bases and at J to 3 bases, leaving 5 bases not matched to a gene.

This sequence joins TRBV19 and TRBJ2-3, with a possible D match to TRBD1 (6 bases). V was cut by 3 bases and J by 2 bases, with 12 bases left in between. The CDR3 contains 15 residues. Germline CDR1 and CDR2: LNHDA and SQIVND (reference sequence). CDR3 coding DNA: TGTGCCAGTAGTATGGAGGCAGGGGACACAGATACGCAGTATTTT. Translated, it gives CASSMEAGDTDTQYF.

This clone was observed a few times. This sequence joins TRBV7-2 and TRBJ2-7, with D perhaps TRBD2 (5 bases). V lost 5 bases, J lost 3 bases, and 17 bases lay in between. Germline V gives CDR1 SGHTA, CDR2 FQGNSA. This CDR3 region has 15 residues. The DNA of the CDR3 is TGTGCCAGCAGCCTCCAGAAGGGAGCGCACTACGAGCAGTACTTC. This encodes CASSLQKGAHYEQYF.

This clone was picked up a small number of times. This CDR3 reads CATRQGGRSGNTIYF. Here the CDR3 DNA reads TGTGCCACCCGACAGGGCGGAAGGTCCGGAAACACCATATATTTT. The chain has TRBV10-3 and TRBJ1-3, with TRBD1 identical over 7 bases. From germline, CDR1 is ENHRY and CDR2 SYGVKD. J lost 4 bases, V lost 10 bases, and 13 bases had no gene match. The CDR3 is 15 amino acids.

The chain's CDR3 is CASSRGTSGSSPNTGELFF. The CDR3 DNA reads TGTGCCAGCAGCAGAGGGACTAGCGGGAGCTCCCCGAACACCGGGGAGCTGTTTTTT. The chain is built from TRBV9 and TRBJ2-2; 14 positions match TRBD2. The CDR3 loop spans 19 amino acids. The germline gives CDR1 SGDLS, CDR2 YYNGEE. V was clipped by 4 bases and J by 0 bases; unmatched bases: 8.

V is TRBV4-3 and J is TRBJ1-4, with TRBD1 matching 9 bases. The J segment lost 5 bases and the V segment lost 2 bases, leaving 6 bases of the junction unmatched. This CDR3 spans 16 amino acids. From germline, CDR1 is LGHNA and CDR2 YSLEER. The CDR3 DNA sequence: TGCGCCAGCAGCCAAACAACCGGGACAGGGAATGAAAAACTGTTTTTT. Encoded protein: CASSQTTGTGNEKLFF.

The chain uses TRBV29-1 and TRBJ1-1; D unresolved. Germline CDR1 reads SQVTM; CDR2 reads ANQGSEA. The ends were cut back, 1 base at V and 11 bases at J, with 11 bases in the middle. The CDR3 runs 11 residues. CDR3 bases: TGCAGCGTTGAAGGAGGAGATGGGGCTTTCTTT. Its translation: CSVEGGDGAFF.

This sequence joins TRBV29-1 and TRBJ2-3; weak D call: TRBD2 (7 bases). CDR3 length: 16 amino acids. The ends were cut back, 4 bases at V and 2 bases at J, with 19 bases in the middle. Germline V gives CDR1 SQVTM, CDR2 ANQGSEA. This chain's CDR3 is CSVGGGARGFTDTQYF. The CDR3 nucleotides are TGCAGCGTTGGGGGGGGCGCTAGGGGGTTCACAGATACGCAGTATTTT.

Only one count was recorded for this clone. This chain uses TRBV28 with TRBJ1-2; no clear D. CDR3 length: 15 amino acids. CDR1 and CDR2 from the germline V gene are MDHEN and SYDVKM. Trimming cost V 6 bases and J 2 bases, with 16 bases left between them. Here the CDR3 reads CASSPAGRTNYGYTF. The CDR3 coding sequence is TGTGCCAGCAGCCCAGCGGGGAGGACGAACTATGGCTACACCTTC.

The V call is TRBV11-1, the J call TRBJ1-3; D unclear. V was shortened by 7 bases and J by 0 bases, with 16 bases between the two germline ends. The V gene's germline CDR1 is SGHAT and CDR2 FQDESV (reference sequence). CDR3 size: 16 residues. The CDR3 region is CASTLNTGASGNTIYF. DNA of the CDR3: TGTGCCAGCACCCTAAACACGGGAGCCTCTGGAAACACCATATATTTT.

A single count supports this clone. In DNA form, the CDR3 reads TGTGCCAGCAGCCTCTTAACAGGGGCTGGGAATCAGCCCCAGCATTTT. Protein product: CASSLLTGAGNQPQHF. V and J are TRBV5-6 and TRBJ1-5; 7 bases are shared with TRBD1. The CDR3 extends over 16 amino acids. V gave up 4 bases and J gave up 4 bases; unmatched junction bases: 11. Germline loops: CDR1 SGHDT, CDR2 YYEEEE.

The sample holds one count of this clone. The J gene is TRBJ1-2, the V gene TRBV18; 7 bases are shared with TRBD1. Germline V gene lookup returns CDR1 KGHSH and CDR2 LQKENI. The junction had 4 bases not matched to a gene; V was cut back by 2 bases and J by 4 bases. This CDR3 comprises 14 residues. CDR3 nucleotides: TGTGCCAGCTCACCAGGGGGACAGATCTATGGCTACACCTTC. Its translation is CASSPGGQIYGYTF.